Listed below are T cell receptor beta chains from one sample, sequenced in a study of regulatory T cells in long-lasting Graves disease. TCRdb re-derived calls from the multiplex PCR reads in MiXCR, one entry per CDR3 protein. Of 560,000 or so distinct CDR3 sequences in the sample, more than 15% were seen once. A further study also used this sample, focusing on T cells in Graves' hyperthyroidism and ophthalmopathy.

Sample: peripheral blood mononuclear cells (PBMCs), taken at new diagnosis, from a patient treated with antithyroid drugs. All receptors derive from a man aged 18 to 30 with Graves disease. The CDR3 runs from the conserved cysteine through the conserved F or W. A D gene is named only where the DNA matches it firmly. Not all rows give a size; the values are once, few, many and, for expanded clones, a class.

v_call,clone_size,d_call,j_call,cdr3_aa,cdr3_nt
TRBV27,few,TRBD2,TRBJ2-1,CASNIKGGLAGPYYNEQFF,TGTGCCAGCAACATCAAGGGGGGACTAGCGGGACCTTACTACAATGAGCAGTTCTTC
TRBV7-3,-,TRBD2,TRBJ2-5,CASSPGLAGGDEETQYF,TGTGCCAGCAGCCCCGGACTAGCGGGAGGTGATGAAGAGACCCAGTACTTC
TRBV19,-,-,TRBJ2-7,CASSAAGLLYEQYF,TGTGCCAGTAGCGCAGCTGGACTTCTCTACGAGCAGTACTTC
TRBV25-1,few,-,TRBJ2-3,CASSESSSVGTDTQYF,TGTGCCAGCAGTGAATCTTCTAGCGTAGGCACAGATACGCAGTATTTT
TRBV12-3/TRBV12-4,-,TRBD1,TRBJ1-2,CASRDAGQSYGYTF,TGTGCCAGCAGAGACGCGGGACAGAGCTATGGCTACACCTTC
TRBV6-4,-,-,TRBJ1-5,CASSEDTYSNQPQHF,TGTGCCAGCAGTGAAGACACCTATAGCAATCAGCCCCAGCATTTT
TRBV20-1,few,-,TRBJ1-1,CSAREIADTEAFF,TGCAGTGCTCGGGAGATTGCCGACACTGAAGCTTTCTTT
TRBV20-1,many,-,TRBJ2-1,CSARGPDNEQFF,TGCAGTGCCAGGGGTCCCGACAATGAGCAGTTCTTC
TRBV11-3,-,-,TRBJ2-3,CASSRGGADTQYF,TGTGCCAGCAGCCGCGGCGGGGCAGATACGCAGTATTTT
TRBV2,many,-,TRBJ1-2,CASSEGQGISYGYTF,TGTGCCAGCAGTGAAGGCCAGGGGATTAGCTATGGCTACACCTTC
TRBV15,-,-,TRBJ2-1,CATSRPTGSSYNEQFF,TGTGCCACCAGTCGGCCCACGGGGAGCTCCTACAATGAGCAGTTCTTC
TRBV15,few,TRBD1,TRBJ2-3,CATSKGTGADTQYF,TGTGCCACCAGCAAAGGGACAGGAGCAGATACGCAGTATTTT
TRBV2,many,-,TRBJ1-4,CASWDPLGEKLFF,TGTGCCAGCTGGGACCCACTAGGGGAAAAACTGTTTTTT
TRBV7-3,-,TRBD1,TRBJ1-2,CASSPHPGQGVASYGYTF,TGTGCCAGCAGCCCCCATCCGGGACAGGGTGTCGCTTCCTATGGCTACACCTTC
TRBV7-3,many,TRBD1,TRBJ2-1,CASSLGLGQGNEQFF,TGTGCCAGCAGCTTAGGGTTGGGACAGGGCAATGAGCAGTTCTTC
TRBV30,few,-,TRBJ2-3,CAWSLGETDTQYF,TGTGCCTGGAGTTTGGGGGAGACAGATACGCAGTATTTT
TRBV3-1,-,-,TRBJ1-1,CASKQAAEAFF,TGTGCCAGCAAACAGGCTGCTGAAGCTTTCTTT
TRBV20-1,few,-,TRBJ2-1,CSARLAIKNEQFF,TGCAGTGCTAGGTTAGCGATAAAGAATGAGCAGTTCTTC
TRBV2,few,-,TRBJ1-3,CASSDGKLSSGNTIYF,TGTGCCAGCAGTGACGGGAAGCTTAGCTCTGGAAACACCATATATTTT
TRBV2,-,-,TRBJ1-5,CASNGGRGSNQPQHF,TGTGCCAGCAATGGAGGCAGGGGTAGCAATCAGCCCCAGCATTTT
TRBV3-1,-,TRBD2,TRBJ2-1,CASSRASGGNEQFF,TGTGCCAGCAGCCGGGCTAGCGGGGGGAATGAGCAGTTCTTC
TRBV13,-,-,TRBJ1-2,CASRGESYGYTF,TGTGCCAGCAGAGGGGAATCCTATGGCTACACCTTC
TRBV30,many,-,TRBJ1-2,CAWSVHGGYTF,TGTGCCTGGAGTGTACACGGCGGCTACACCTTC
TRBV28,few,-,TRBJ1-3,CASSLISGNTIYF,TGTGCCAGCAGTTTAATCTCTGGAAACACCATATATTTT
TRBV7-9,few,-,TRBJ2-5,CASSPGDPEGQETQYF,TGTGCCAGCAGCCCCGGGGACCCGGAGGGCCAAGAGACCCAGTACTTC
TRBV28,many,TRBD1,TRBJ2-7,CASSNIRPGTGAYEQYF,TGTGCCAGCAGTAATATAAGACCCGGGACAGGAGCCTACGAGCAGTACTTC
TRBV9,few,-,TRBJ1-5,CASSVEGVPNQPQHF,TGTGCCAGCAGCGTAGAAGGCGTCCCAAATCAGCCCCAGCATTTT
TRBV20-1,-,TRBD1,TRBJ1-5,CSARDSGQGNQPQHF,TGCAGTGCTAGAGATAGTGGACAGGGGAATCAGCCCCAGCATTTT
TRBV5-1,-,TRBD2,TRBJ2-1,CASSLVGLAGGVQFF,TGCGCCAGCAGCTTGGTGGGCCTAGCGGGTGGTGTGCAGTTCTTC
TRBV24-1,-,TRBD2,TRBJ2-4,CATSGGLAGVALAKNIQYF,TGTGCCACCAGTGGGGGACTAGCGGGGGTAGCGCTAGCCAAAAACATTCAGTACTTC
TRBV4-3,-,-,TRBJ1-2,CASSQESAGGGYTF,TGCGCCAGCAGCCAAGAATCGGCCGGTGGAGGCTACACCTTC
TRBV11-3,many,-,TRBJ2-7,CASQQVPRLNNEQYF,TGTGCCAGCCAACAGGTGCCAAGACTTAACAACGAGCAGTACTTC
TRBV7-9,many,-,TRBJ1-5,CASSQGGDNQPQHF,TGTGCCAGCAGCCAGGGCGGGGACAATCAGCCCCAGCATTTT
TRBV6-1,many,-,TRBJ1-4,CASSEAQGSGEKLFF,TGTGCCAGCAGTGAAGCGCAGGGGTCGGGCGAAAAACTGTTTTTT
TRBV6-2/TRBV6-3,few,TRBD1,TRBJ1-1,CASSYAPGTGAEAFF,TGTGCCAGCAGTTACGCCCCCGGGACAGGGGCTGAAGCTTTCTTT
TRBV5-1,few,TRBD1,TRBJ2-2,CASSLAPDRANTGELFF,TGCGCCAGCAGCTTGGCTCCGGACAGGGCGAACACCGGGGAGCTGTTTTTT
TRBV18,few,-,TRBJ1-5,CASSPTTGAFGNQPQHF,TGTGCCAGCTCACCAACTACAGGTGCCTTTGGCAATCAGCCCCAGCATTTT
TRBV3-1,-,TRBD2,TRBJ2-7,CASSQLGLAATYEQYF,TGTGCCAGCAGCCAGCTGGGACTAGCGGCCACCTACGAGCAGTACTTC
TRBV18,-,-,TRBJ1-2,CASSPPLTSYGYTF,TGTGCCAGCTCACCACCGCTCACGAGCTATGGCTACACCTTC
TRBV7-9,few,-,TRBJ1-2,CASSLFDSIFYGYTF,TGTGCCAGCAGCTTATTTGACAGTATCTTTTATGGCTACACCTTC
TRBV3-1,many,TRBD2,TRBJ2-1,CASSPGGYNEQFF,TGTGCCAGCAGCCCGGGGGGATACAATGAGCAGTTCTTC
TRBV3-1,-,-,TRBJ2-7,CASSALQGGEQYF,TGTGCCAGCAGCGCACTACAGGGTGGCGAGCAGTACTTC
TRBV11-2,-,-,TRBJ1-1,CASSLLRMRRNTEAFF,TGTGCCAGCAGCTTACTCCGGATGCGCCGGAACACTGAAGCTTTCTTT
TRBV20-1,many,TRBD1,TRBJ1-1,CSPGQGGDGTEAFF,TGCAGTCCAGGACAGGGGGGCGATGGTACTGAAGCTTTCTTT
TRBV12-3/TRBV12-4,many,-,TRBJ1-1,CASSQEAETEAFF,TGTGCCAGCAGTCAGGAGGCCGAGACTGAAGCTTTCTTT
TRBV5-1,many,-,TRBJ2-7,CASSLAGGGITYEQYF,TGCGCCAGCAGCTTGGCCGGCGGAGGGATAACCTACGAGCAGTACTTC
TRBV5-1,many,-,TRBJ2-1,CASSLNAQYNEQFF,TGCGCCAGCAGCTTGAACGCCCAGTACAATGAGCAGTTCTTC
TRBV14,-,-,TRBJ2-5,CASSQAREIETQYF,TGTGCCAGCAGCCAAGCCCGGGAAATCGAGACCCAGTACTTC
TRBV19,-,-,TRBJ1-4,CASSINGRSNEKLFF,TGTGCCAGTAGTATCAATGGACGGTCTAATGAAAAACTGTTTTTT
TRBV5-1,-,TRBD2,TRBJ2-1,CASSLAPGGVYNEQFF,TGCGCCAGCAGCTTGGCGCCGGGAGGGGTCTACAATGAGCAGTTCTTC
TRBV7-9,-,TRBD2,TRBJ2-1,CASSRTGGLHEQFF,TGTGCCAGCAGCCGGACGGGAGGGCTACATGAGCAGTTCTTC
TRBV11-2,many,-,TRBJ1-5,CASSPYAGRSNQPQHF,TGTGCCAGCAGCCCGTATGCGGGTCGAAGCAATCAGCCCCAGCATTTT
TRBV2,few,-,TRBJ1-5,CASRTSFTTQPQHF,TGTGCCAGCAGGACCTCCTTCACCACTCAGCCCCAGCATTTT
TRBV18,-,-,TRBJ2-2,CASSLMEVTGELFF,TGTGCCAGCTCATTAATGGAGGTCACCGGGGAGCTGTTTTTT
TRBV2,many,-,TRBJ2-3,CASSYREFAQYF,TGTGCCAGCAGCTACCGGGAGTTCGCGCAGTATTTT